This T cell receptor beta chain was documented in a study of shared clonotypes between healthy human individuals. Findings of the study overall: Sequencing depth was a factor that was expected to affect clonotype sharing among donors.

Germline values: CDR1 MDHEN, CDR2 SYDVKM. This CDR3 has 15 amino acids. Trimming removed 4 bases from V and 8 bases from J; junction bases left unmatched: 9. This clone turned up a few times. The antigen remains undetermined. Clones were read by immunoSEQ multiplex PCR, and TCRdb kept only the in-frame ones, dropping some. The sample has 450,000 to 600,000 clones; 75% to 85% are singletons. The V gene is TRBV28, the J gene TRBJ2-3; 10 nucleotides align to TRBD2. The TCR was taken from a woman aged 40 to 55 in good health. Some clones in this sample may be carry-over from other donors' samples. The sample was PBMCs. CDR3 loop: CASSSPSGRVPTQYF. CDR3 in DNA: TGTGCCAGCAGTTCACCCAGCGGGAGGGTCCCTACGCAGTATTTT.